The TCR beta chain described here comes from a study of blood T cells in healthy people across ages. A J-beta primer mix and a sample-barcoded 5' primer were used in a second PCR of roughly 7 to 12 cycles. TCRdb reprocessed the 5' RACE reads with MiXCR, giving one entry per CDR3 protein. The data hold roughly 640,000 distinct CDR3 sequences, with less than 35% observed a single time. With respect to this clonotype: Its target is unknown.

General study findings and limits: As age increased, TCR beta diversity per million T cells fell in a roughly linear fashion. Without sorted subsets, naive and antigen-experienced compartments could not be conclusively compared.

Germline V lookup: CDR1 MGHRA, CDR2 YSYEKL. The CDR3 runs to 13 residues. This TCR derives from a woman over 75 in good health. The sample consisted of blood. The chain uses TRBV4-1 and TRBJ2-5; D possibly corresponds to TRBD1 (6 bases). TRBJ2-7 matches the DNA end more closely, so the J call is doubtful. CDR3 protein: CASSHPGVGEQYF. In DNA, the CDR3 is TGCGCCAGCAGCCACCCAGGGGTGGGCGAGCAGTACTTC.